This entry is about one TCR beta chain. The clone's antigen remains unknown. The input lacks base qualities; no much larger clone sits a single base away. The CDR3 regions of human TCRbeta chains were analyzed by immunosequencing. The authors' pipeline ran thus. TCRs in the repertoires were matched against a reference library of SARS-CoV-2-specific TCRs that had been generated with the MIRA antigen-specificity platform. Breadth was defined as the fraction of unique TCRs that were SARS-CoV-2-associated, and depth was defined as the fraction of total T cells that were SARS-CoV-2-associated. Using the MIRA data, each spike-specific TCR was mapped to the spike region that the TCR reacts to and placed in a CD4 or CD8 class. Log10-transformed breadth and depth values were compared by one-way ANOVA with Sidak's multiple comparisons tests. Imported from immuneACCESS, the table was reduced by TCRdb to in-frame sequences with V and J called. These copies leave out some clones; in studies compared against another copy, an unresolved V gene accounts for under half, and the cause of the remainder is not known. That table supplies the V and J calls and clone size; D and trimming were determined from the DNA. A total of 150,000 to 200,000 clones appear in this sample, about 91% of them only once. Approximately 0.5% of the sample comes from the top ten.

These data come from a study of T cell responses to AZD1222 COVID-19 vaccine (TCRdb year 2021). Regarding the research as a whole: AZD1222 recipients whose second dose came at about 4 weeks and those whose second dose came at about 12 weeks were combined into one group, since spike-specific TCR depth and breadth did not differ between the two schedules. A total of about 230 trial participants underwent TCR sequencing, of whom roughly 210 received two doses of AZD1222 and 26 received two doses of the MenACWY control vaccine. Trial participants were enrolled by age into subgroups of 18-55, 56-69 and 70-plus years, and about 150, 27 and 61 TCR-sequenced participants, respectively, were included in these subgroups.

Results the study describes overall, beyond this receptor: After two AZD1222 doses, both the breadth and the depth of spike-specific TCRs were significantly higher than at day 0 and than in MenACWY recipients. No day 14 peak-response samples were available, so repertoires were characterized only after the peak T cell response. Nearly half of unique spike-specific TCRs reportedly recognized epitopes outside regions mutated in the B.1.351 and B.1.1.7 variants. Participants were mostly white British and included more females than males, and it was suggested by the authors that clonal diversity may have been underestimated. The whole spike protein was spanned by vaccine-associated CD4 TCRs, and dominant responses were seen in regions 160-218 and 743-854. In the small 56-69-year group, the increase in depth fell short of significance, most likely because of low power. Only five or six AZD1222 recipients were SARS-CoV-2 seropositive at baseline, limiting conclusions about previously exposed vaccinees.

Reading from cysteine to phenylalanine, the CDR3 counts 14 amino acids. Solely the CDR3 DNA is kept, with 42 bases framed from the first base. The junction shows trimming of 4 bases on V and 7 bases on J, plus 14 bases between the germline ends. CDR1 MNHEY and CDR2 SVGAGI are derived from the germline V gene. What the time point label conveys for this sample: baseline before first vaccination. Samples from vaccinated people were obtained from the UK trials COV001 and COV002, which included a single-blind randomized controlled phase 2/3 trial of AZD1222 (ChAdOx1 nCoV-19) in healthy adults. For TCRbeta chain sequencing, PBMC samples were collected from trial participants at day 0 and at day 28 after the second dose.

The V and J genes are TRBV6-5 and TRBJ1-5; matching of 6 bases hints at TRBD1 as the D gene. The TCR sequence derives from an adult in good health. Here the sequenced sample was peripheral blood, taken on day 0 of AZD1222 vaccination. The DNA sequence is as follows: TGTGCCAGCAGTTTCGGACAGAGTGGCCAGCCCCAGCATTTT. This is translated as CASSFGQSGQPQHF.